The present entry profiles one TCR beta chain with its context. Its antigen is currently not known. No qualities accompany the bases; no much larger clone lies one base away. The sample originates from a study of CD8 T cells in ankylosing spondylitis (dated by TCRdb to about 2017). For the study in its entirety: The study set out to find disease-linked TCR variants by profiling T cell receptor beta repertoires in ankylosing spondylitis patients and healthy donors. Peripheral blood samples were taken, and synovial fluid was additionally collected from ankylosing spondylitis patients. The whole study cohort included roughly 110 healthy donors and 20 to 30 ankylosing spondylitis patients.

The germline V gene specifies LGHNT as CDR1 and FRNRAP as CDR2. Counted from cysteine to phenylalanine, this CDR3 has 15 amino acids. CDR3 DNA only is kept here, 45 bases in frame from base 1. Here V drops 6 bases and J drops 2 bases, and the junction holds 7 bases not matched to any gene. Results the study describes overall, beyond this receptor: Some motif variants had previously been reported in the synovial fluid and blood of reactive arthritis patients, which suggests shared mechanisms of disease initiation. In peripheral blood, the disease-linked clones were found at relatively low frequencies and had a CD8+ phenotype. Blood from ankylosing spondylitis patients appeared to be characterized by a TCR beta motif composed of under 10 highly homologous amino acid variants. Significant enrichment of the disease-linked clones was reported in matched synovial fluid samples from ankylosing spondylitis patients.

The listed sequencing device is Illumina HiSeq 2500. TCR beta libraries were prepared by quantitative 5'-RACE with molecular barcodes. The original pipeline was this. Disease-linked TCR variants were identified with a new computational method built on a probabilistic model of VDJ rearrangement. Clones were called with MiXCR by TCRdb after fastp trimmed the public reads at Q25, and only in-frame beta chains were retained. Entries are consolidated by CDR3 protein sequence, retaining the most common genes and DNA. These V and J calls originate from TCRdb's pipeline instead of the authors' own analysis. The sample table lists about 480,000 distinct CDR3 sequences, approximately 17% of them with a count of one. The top ten clones comprise just over 1% of the sample.

What was sequenced was blood, either unsorted or a sorted T cell fraction (not recorded which). This TCR came from a male donor with ankylosing spondylitis. Here the chain combines TRBV12-5 and TRBJ1-5; 7 central nucleotides agree with TRBD1. The DNA sequence is as follows: TGTGCTAGTGGCCTAGGGGGCTTGGGCAATCAGCCCCAGCATTTT. This yields the protein CASGLGGLGNQPQHF.